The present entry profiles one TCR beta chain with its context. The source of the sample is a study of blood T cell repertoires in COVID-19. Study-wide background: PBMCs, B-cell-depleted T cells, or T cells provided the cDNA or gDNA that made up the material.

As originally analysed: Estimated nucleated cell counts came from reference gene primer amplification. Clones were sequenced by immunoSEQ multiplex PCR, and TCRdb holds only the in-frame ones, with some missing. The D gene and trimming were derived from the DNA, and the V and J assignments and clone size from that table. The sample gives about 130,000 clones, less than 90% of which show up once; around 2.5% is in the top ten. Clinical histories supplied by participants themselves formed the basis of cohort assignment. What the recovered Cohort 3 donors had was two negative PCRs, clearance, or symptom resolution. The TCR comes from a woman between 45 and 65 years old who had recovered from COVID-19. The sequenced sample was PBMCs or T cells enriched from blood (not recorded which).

Written as DNA, the CDR3 is TGTGCCAGCAGCTTATTAGCACTTACAAGACCCGTAGCGGAGAGCTCCTACAATGAGCAGTTCTTC. Translating it yields CASSLLALTRPVAESSYNEQFF. The rearrangement links TRBV7-8 to TRBJ2-1; D is possibly TRBD2 (6 bases). The length of the CDR3 is 22 residues. The V gene's germline CDR1 is SGHVS and CDR2 FQNEAQ. Trimming removed 2 bases from V and 0 bases from J, with 29 bases in between.